This TCR beta chain was sequenced during a study of blood T cell repertoires in COVID-19. Study as a whole: Sites in the United States, Italy and Spain provided acute and convalescent COVID-19 samples. PBMCs, B-cell-depleted T cells, or T cells were the source of the cDNA or gDNA that made up the material.

The length of the CDR3 is 15 residues. V lost 0 bases and J 1 base, leaving 11 bases between the germline ends. Germline lookup yields CDR1 SGDLS and CDR2 YYNGEE. Each participant's cohort was designated according to participant-reported clinical history. Original methodology: Estimation of nucleated cell counts was performed using reference gene primer amplification. Sequencing used immunoSEQ multiplex PCR; TCRdb keeps in-frame clones, though not all of them. V and J calls and clone size are as listed in that table; D and trimming were resolved from the DNA. Among about 320,000 clones listed, over 85% were seen once.

Specimen: PBMCs or T cells enriched from blood (not recorded which). The sequence derives from a man between 60 and 75 years old who had recovered from COVID-19. This chain joins TRBV9 and TRBJ2-7; tentatively, D is TRBD1 (5 bases). CDR3 nucleotides: TGTGCCAGCAGCGTAGATGGGGCAGGGTCCTACGAGCAGTACTTC. Translating gives CASSVDGAGSYEQYF.